The clone carrying this T cell receptor (beta chain) showed up just a few times. What it binds is not known. This sample was taken from a study of spatial heterogeneity in lung cancer. General observations from the study: Within tumors, counts of expanded alpha and beta TCRs tracked tumor mutation counts.

In germline, CDR1 is SEHNR, CDR2 FQNEAQ (reference sequence). V gave up 1 base and J gave up 5 bases, with 11 bases separating them. The CDR3 extends over 14 amino acids. TCRdb re-derived calls from the 5' RACE reads in MiXCR, one entry per CDR3 protein. The table has fewer than 2,000 distinct CDR3 sequences, 9.5% to 15% seen once. Noted time point: sample taken at primary tumor resection. This chain connects TRBV7-9 to TRBJ1-1, with D possibly TRBD1 on 6 matching bases. This material consisted of lung tumor tissue, taken at surgery. The sequence derives from a male donor with early-stage non-small cell lung cancer. The CDR3 spells CASSLEGGRTEAFF. The CDR3 bases are TGTGCCAGCAGCTTAGAAGGGGGGCGAACTGAAGCTTTCTTT.